The rows below give T cell receptor beta chains drawn from one sample of a study of T cells in Graves' hyperthyroidism and ophthalmopathy. TCRdb ran MiXCR on the multiplex PCR reads and lists one entry per CDR3 protein. This sample has approximately 630,000 distinct CDR3 sequences, with 15% to 20% found just once. Input material: blood. The receptors originated from a woman in her 30s with Graves' hyperthyroidism. Each CDR3 is given with its conserved first and last residue. The D gene is left open where the match is weak. Clone size, where shown, is once, few, many, or a class for clones that have expanded.

j_gene	d_gene	abundance	v_gene	CDR3nt	CDR3aa
TRBJ1-4	-	few	TRBV20-1	TGCAGTGCTAGAAATGGGACCCTGACAGAAAAAGAAAAACTGTTTTTT	CSARNGTLTEKEKLFF
TRBJ1-1	-	few	TRBV9	TGTGCCAGCACCCCCAGAGGGAGTCTGGGGGAAGCTTTCTTT	CASTPRGSLGEAFF
TRBJ2-1	-	many	TRBV29-1	TGCAGCGTTGTGCAAGGGGTCAATGAGCAGTTCTTC	CSVVQGVNEQFF
TRBJ1-1	TRBD1	many	TRBV20-1	TGCAGTGCTAGGACCCTCGGACAGGGACATCGTTTCTTT	CSARTLGQGHRFF
TRBJ2-7	TRBD1	-	TRBV11-2	TGTGCCAGCAGTGGCCGGGACAGCCTGACAGCCTACGAGCAGTACTTC	CASSGRDSLTAYEQYF
TRBJ2-7	TRBD2	-	TRBV20-1	TGCAGTGCTAGGCATCTAGCGGGGTTCTCCTACGAGCAGTACTTC	CSARHLAGFSYEQYF
TRBJ2-4	TRBD1	many	TRBV7-9	TGTGCCAGCAGCCCCACCGGACAGGGGGGAAACATTCAGTACTTC	CASSPTGQGGNIQYF
TRBJ2-1	-	few	TRBV6-1	TGTGCCAGCAGTGAAGTGACCTCGCCATACAATGAGCAGTTCTTC	CASSEVTSPYNEQFF
TRBJ1-2	TRBD1	-	TRBV2	TGTGCCAGCAGTGACATTGACAGGGGGGCCTATGGCTACACCTTC	CASSDIDRGAYGYTF
TRBJ2-5	-	many	TRBV6-1	TGTGCCAGCAGTGAAGCGGTGGACAGTGAGACCCAGTACTTC	CASSEAVDSETQYF
TRBJ1-4	-	many	TRBV12-5	TGTGCTAGTGGTTCCTCACCCAATGAAAAACTGTTTTTT	CASGSSPNEKLFF
TRBJ2-7	TRBD2	many	TRBV5-1	TGCGCCAGCAGCCCGGAAGCTAGCGGGAGGGCCGCGCAGTACTTC	CASSPEASGRAAQYF
TRBJ2-3	-	many	TRBV7-2	TGTGCCAGCAGCTCGCAGCGGGCGCCCACAGATACGCAGTATTTT	CASSSQRAPTDTQYF
TRBJ2-7	TRBD1	many	TRBV28	TGTGCCAGCAGATTCAAGGGGGCGAACAAATTCTCCTACGAGCAGTACTTC	CASRFKGANKFSYEQYF
TRBJ1-1	-	many	TRBV7-2	TGTGCCAGCAGCCAGATCGCGAGACAAGTTGAAGCTTTCTTT	CASSQIARQVEAFF
TRBJ2-2	TRBD1	few	TRBV5-1	TGCGCCAGCAGCGCCGGACAGGGGGCGACCGGGGAGCTGTTTTTT	CASSAGQGATGELFF
TRBJ2-7	-	many	TRBV7-3	TGTGCCAGCAGCTTAGGACGGGGACACTCCTACGAGCAGTACTTC	CASSLGRGHSYEQYF
TRBJ2-3	TRBD1	many	TRBV11-3	TGTGCCAGCAGCTTGCGGACAGGGGCAGATACGCAGTATTTT	CASSLRTGADTQYF
TRBJ2-3	-	many	TRBV7-3	TGTGCCAGCAGCTCCAACTCGGCTTCCACAGATACGCAGTATTTT	CASSSNSASTDTQYF
TRBJ2-7	-	-	TRBV5-1	TGCGCCAGCAGCCCCACCGGTAGGACCCACTACGAGCAGTACTTC	CASSPTGRTHYEQYF
TRBJ2-3	-	many	TRBV6-5	TGTGCCAGCAGTTACTCAACTGGTCCTAGCACAGATACGCAGTATTTT	CASSYSTGPSTDTQYF
TRBJ1-2	TRBD1	-	TRBV28	TGTGCCAGCAGTTTAATGGGACAGGGATTGAATGGCTACACCTTC	CASSLMGQGLNGYTF
TRBJ2-7	TRBD1	-	TRBV6-5	TGTGCCAGCAGTTACCCGGACAGGGGAGGCTCCTACGAGCAGTACTTC	CASSYPDRGGSYEQYF
TRBJ2-1	TRBD2	-	TRBV7-9	TGTGCCAGCAGCTTATCTAAAAGAGCGGGAATCTCCTACAATGAGCAGTTCTTC	CASSLSKRAGISYNEQFF
TRBJ2-1	-	many	TRBV27	TGTGCCAGCAGTTTAGCGGGAACCTATGAGCAGTTCTTC	CASSLAGTYEQFF
TRBJ2-7	-	many	TRBV3-1	TGTGCCAGCAGCTCGCCCCCAGGGTACGAGCAGTACTTC	CASSSPPGYEQYF
TRBJ1-2	-	-	TRBV5-6	TGTGCCAGCAGCGAATCCGGAGGAGGCTACACCTTC	CASSESGGGYTF
TRBJ1-6	-	many	TRBV12-3/TRBV12-4	TGTGCCAGCAGCCGACAGTTCCAGAATTCACCCCTCCACTTT	CASSRQFQNSPLHF
TRBJ2-1	-	-	TRBV4-3	TGCGCCAGCAGCCAAGTCGGAAACAATGAGCAGTTCTTC	CASSQVGNNEQFF
TRBJ1-2	-	few	TRBV15	TGTGCCACCAGCAGAGACGGGACCGTCTCCTATGGCTACACCTTC	CATSRDGTVSYGYTF
TRBJ2-5	TRBD1	-	TRBV9	TGTGCCGGACAGGGCCACGATGAAGAGACCCAGTACTTC	CAGQGHDEETQYF
TRBJ2-7	TRBD1	many	TRBV7-3	TGTGCCAGCAGCTTAAAACCAGGGGGCTACTACGAGCAGTACTTC	CASSLKPGGYYEQYF
TRBJ2-1	-	many	TRBV29-1	TGCAGCGTTGAGACCCTCTTGTCTGAGCAGTTCTTC	CSVETLLSEQFF
TRBJ2-1	-	-	TRBV19	TGTGCCACTAGGGACGCAGGGTACCACAATGAGCAGTTCTTC	CATRDAGYHNEQFF
TRBJ2-7	-	few	TRBV14	TGTGCCAGCAGCCAAGACTGGAGCTCCTACGAGCAGTACTTC	CASSQDWSSYEQYF
TRBJ1-1	-	few	TRBV2	TGTGCCAGTAGTATAGGCAGGGAAACTGAAGCTTTCTTT	CASSIGRETEAFF
TRBJ2-1	-	many	TRBV18	TGTGCCAGCTCACCAGTGGGGGCCGAGCAGTTCTTC	CASSPVGAEQFF
TRBJ1-2	TRBD1	few	TRBV5-1	TGCGCCAGCAGCTTGGAACCGGGACAGGGGCTAGGAGCGATCTATGGCTACACCTTC	CASSLEPGQGLGAIYGYTF
TRBJ1-4	-	few	TRBV30	TGTGCCTGGAGTGTTGGAGCGGAAAAACTGTTTTTT	CAWSVGAEKLFF
TRBJ2-3	-	-	TRBV4-1	TGCGCCAGCAGCCGTTCGCCCAGGGAGGCAGATACGCAGTATTTT	CASSRSPREADTQYF
TRBJ1-1	-	few	TRBV13	TGTGCCAGCAGCTTAGTCGGGGGTCCCTACACTGAAGCTTTCTTT	CASSLVGGPYTEAFF
TRBJ2-1	-	many	TRBV27	TGTGCCAGCAGTTTACAGGGGGGTTTGTACAATGAGCAGTTCTTC	CASSLQGGLYNEQFF
TRBJ1-1	-	-	TRBV2	TGTGCCAGCATCGTCGGGCGGGCGAACACTGAAGCTTTCTTT	CASIVGRANTEAFF
TRBJ1-6	-	-	TRBV9	TGTGCCAGCAGCGTAGCAACGGGGGGAGGTTCACCCCTCCACTTT	CASSVATGGGSPLHF
TRBJ2-1	-	many	TRBV27	TGTGCCAGCAGGACAGCCAAGCGGTTTTTACCCAATGAGCAGTTCTTC	CASRTAKRFLPNEQFF
TRBJ2-2	-	few	TRBV7-9	TGTGCCAGCAGCTTACTTTTCCGTGGGTTTGAAAACGGGGAGCTGTTTTTT	CASSLLFRGFENGELFF
TRBJ2-1	TRBD2	few	TRBV4-2	TGTGCCAGCAGCCAAGATGCGGGAGTCGGGCACAATGAGCAGTTCTTC	CASSQDAGVGHNEQFF
TRBJ2-1	-	-	TRBV4-1	TGCGCCAGCAGCCAATTAGGCGGAAACAATGAGCAGTTCTTC	CASSQLGGNNEQFF
TRBJ1-5	TRBD1	many	TRBV28	TGTGCCAACAGTCTGACAGGGGCGACTCAGCCCCAGCATTTT	CANSLTGATQPQHF
TRBJ2-4	TRBD2	-	TRBV29-1	TGCAGCGTGAGACTAGCGGAGGTGGGGAACATTCAGTACTTC	CSVRLAEVGNIQYF
TRBJ2-3	-	many	TRBV20-1	TGCAGTGCTATTTGGAGGGGGCGTTGGGTTAGCACAGATACGCAGTATTTT	CSAIWRGRWVSTDTQYF
TRBJ1-5	-	-	TRBV3-1	TGTGCCAGCAGCCTATCGGGACTGAAAAATCAGCCCCAGCATTTT	CASSLSGLKNQPQHF
TRBJ2-7	TRBD2	many	TRBV18	TGTGCCAGCTCAGTAGCGGGAGGGTTCGACGAGCAGTACTTC	CASSVAGGFDEQYF
TRBJ2-2	-	few	TRBV7-9	TGTGCCAGCAGCTTAGCGTTAAGGTCATCCGGGGAGCTGTTTTTT	CASSLALRSSGELFF
TRBJ1-1	-	-	TRBV12-3/TRBV12-4	TGTGCCAGCAGTTATACAGGGTTGAACACTGAAGCTTTCTTT	CASSYTGLNTEAFF
TRBJ2-7	TRBD2	many	TRBV7-6	TGTGCCAGCAGCTTAGGCGGGAGGGCGGAAGAGCAGTACTTC	CASSLGGRAEEQYF
TRBJ2-3	-	once	TRBV28	TGTGCCAGCAGTAAGACTAGTCCCACAGATACGCAGTATTTT	CASSKTSPTDTQYF